This TCR beta chain was captured by sequencing in a study of shared clonotypes between healthy human individuals. Whole-study findings and limits: Researchers sampled only blood; tissue repertoires likely differ. Generation probabilities of non-shared clonotypes were lower (relative to those shared by all four donors). Genetic and exposure-history diversity was limited by the small donor number.

The length of the CDR3 is 14 residues. Germline lookup yields CDR1 MDHEN and CDR2 SYDVKM. Between the trimmed V and J ends, which lost 5 bases and 0 bases, there was a span of 8 bases. Deep-level assay runs were performed. Sequencing used immunoSEQ multiplex PCR; TCRdb keeps in-frame clones, though not all of them. Counted here are some 1,900,000 clones, roughly 94% occurring once; the ten biggest clones make up less than 1.5%. Comment on this clone: The target antigen is unknown.

CD8 cells classed as naive were CD45RO-negative and positively selected for CCR7, excluding terminally differentiated effector memory CD45RA+ cells. The genes are TRBV28 and TRBJ1-3; D gene unclear. The specimen was naive CD8+ T cells sorted from blood. The source of this sequence is a man younger than 35 in good health. The CDR3 is CASSHLSSGNTIYF. CDR3 coding DNA: TGTGCCAGCAGTCACCTCTCCTCTGGAAACACCATATATTTT.